What follows are 30 T cell receptor beta chains derived from one specimen sequenced in a study of T cells expressing NK-cell markers. TCRdb reprocessed the 5' RACE reads, with one entry per CDR3 protein and no DNA. The ten top clones account for 4% to 5%, within a sample of 300,000 or so distinct CDR3 sequences. The sequencing input was blood T cells: a sorted CD56 or NKG2C T cell subset, CD4+ or CD8+ T cells, or bulk PBMC T cells (not recorded which). These receptor sequences come from a woman aged 18-69 years in good health.

The chain joins TRBV24-1 to TRBJ2-1; the D call from TCRdb, TRBD1, cannot be confirmed without DNA. The CDR3 loop spans 16 amino acids. Germline lookup yields CDR1 KGHDR and CDR2 SFDVKD. Here the CDR3 reads CATSEAGQGGYNEQFF.

V and J are TRBV12-3 or TRBV12-4 and TRBJ2-1. There are 13 residues in the CDR3. CDR3 sequence reads: CASSLVRGNEQFF.

The chain uses TRBV28 and TRBJ1-5. The CDR3 consists of 15 residues. The germline CDR1 and CDR2 sequences are MDHEN and SYDVKM. The CDR3 loop reads CASSLQGGGDQPQHF. Supplemented by reference TRBV28 and TRBJ1-5, the full variable domain reads DVKVTQSSRYLVKRTGEKVFLECVQDMDHENMFWYRQDPGLGLRLIYFSYDVKMKEKGDIPEGYSVSREKKERFSLILESASTNQTSMYLCASSLQGGGDQPQHFGDGTRLSIL.

The chain combines TRBV18 with TRBJ1-5; TCRdb picks TRBD1, but there is no DNA to check that call. The CDR3 sequence is 13 residues long. The V gene's germline CDR1 is KGHSH and CDR2 LQKENI. Here the CDR3 reads CASSGTDNQPQHF.

The rearrangement links TRBV15 to TRBJ1-1; without DNA, the TCRdb call of TRBD1 cannot be checked. This CDR3 spans 14 amino acids. CDR1 is LNHNV, CDR2 YYDKDF, per germline (reference sequence). Here the CDR3 reads CATSRETGGSKAFF.

The CDR3 loop is CASSQARDTQYF. This chain joins TRBV3-1 and TRBJ2-3; TCRdb gives TRBD1 as the D gene, but with no DNA this cannot be confirmed. The length of the CDR3 is 12 residues. From germline, CDR1 is LGHDT and CDR2 YNNKEL (reference sequence).

This chain joins TRBV28 and TRBJ1-6. Germline assignment: CDR1 MDHEN and CDR2 SYDVKM. The length of the CDR3 is 13 residues. The CDR3 protein is CASSLDSNSPLHF.

This chain uses TRBV6-5 with TRBJ2-7; TCRdb's D call, TRBD2, is unchecked because there is no DNA. The CDR3 is 14 amino acids. The V gene's germline CDR1 is MNHEY and CDR2 SVGAGI. The CDR3 protein is CASSWGTVSYEQYF.

The rearrangement joins TRBV12-3 or TRBV12-4 to TRBJ1-5. This CDR3 is 14 amino acids long. CDR3 protein: CASSYGQGNQPQHF.

This chain connects TRBV7-2 to TRBJ1-4; the TCRdb call, TRBD1, lacks DNA for checking. Looked up from germline, CDR1 is SGHTA and CDR2 is FQGNSA. The CDR3 covers 16 residues. Here the CDR3 reads CASSFRGGATNEKLFF.

V and J are TRBV30 and TRBJ2-1; TCRdb's D gene call, TRBD1, goes unchecked for lack of DNA. The CDR3 is made up of 14 amino acids. Germline lookup yields CDR1 GTSNPN and CDR2 SVGIG (reference sequence). The CDR3 loop reads CAWTGQNLYNEQFF.

The chain has TRBV7-2 and TRBJ1-2; the TCRdb D gene call, TRBD1, has no DNA to confirm it. This CDR3 comprises 13 residues. Per the germline V gene, CDR1 is SGHTA and CDR2 is FQGNSA. The CDR3 region is CASSTTQGYGYTF.

The rearrangement joins TRBV3-1 to TRBJ2-7. Germline V gives CDR1 LGHDT, CDR2 YNNKEL (reference sequence). The CDR3 has 13 residues. The CDR3 region is CASSQGPAYEQYF.

The rearrangement links TRBV6-2 or TRBV6-3 to TRBJ1-5. The V gene's germline CDR1 is MNHEY and CDR2 SVGEGT. The CDR3 has 15 residues. CDR3 loop: CASSTDVGVGQPQHF.

This chain connects TRBV11-3 to TRBJ2-2; TCRdb names TRBD1, which stays unverified in the absence of DNA. Germline V lookup: CDR1 SGHNT, CDR2 YENEEA. This CDR3 has 14 amino acids. The chain's CDR3 is CASRTGTETGELFF.

The chain uses TRBV20-1 and TRBJ2-3; TCRdb's D gene call, TRBD2, goes unchecked for lack of DNA. CDR3 length equals 15 residues. Germline lookup yields CDR1 DFQATT and CDR2 SNEGSKA (reference sequence). The CDR3: CSAPSRDSPTDTQYF.

The V and J genes are TRBV6-5 and TRBJ1-1; TCRdb picks TRBD1, but there is no DNA to check that call. The germline V gene encodes CDR1 MNHEY and CDR2 SVGAGI. The CDR3 covers 15 residues. The CDR3 sequence: CASSYSGAGNTEAFF.

J is TRBJ1-2 and V is TRBV7-2; TCRdb gives TRBD1 as the D gene, but with no DNA this cannot be confirmed. Germline CDR1 SGHTA, CDR2 FQGNSA. This CDR3 comprises 14 residues. This CDR3 is CASSSGTGLYGYTF.

The V and J genes are TRBV28 and TRBJ2-3; TCRdb's D call, TRBD1, is unchecked because there is no DNA. Germline V gene data show CDR1 as MDHEN and CDR2 as SYDVKM. The CDR3 loop spans 15 amino acids. The CDR3 region is CASSLAGERTDTQYF.

The gene calls are TRBV4-3 and TRBJ1-3; TCRdb picks TRBD1, but there is no DNA to check that call. CDR1 LGHNA and CDR2 YSLEER come from the germline V gene. This CDR3 comprises 16 residues. This CDR3 is CASSPLGTGVGNTIYF.

The chain employs TRBV12-3 or TRBV12-4 and TRBJ1-1; TCRdb calls TRBD1, which cannot be checked without DNA. The CDR3 totals 12 residues. CDR3 loop: CASSFWTAEAFF.

The rearrangement links TRBV12-3 or TRBV12-4 to TRBJ2-5; TCRdb's D call, TRBD1, is unchecked because there is no DNA. The CDR3 length is 15 residues. The chain's CDR3 is CASSLMRTGLKTQYF.

The CDR3 sequence is CASRPQNTGELFF. This chain uses TRBV14 with TRBJ2-2. This CDR3 region has 13 residues. Germline CDR1 SGHDN, CDR2 FVKESK. The complete variable domain, with remaining parts taken from reference TRBV14 and TRBJ2-2, reads EAGVTQFPSHSVIEKGQTVTLRCDPISGHDNLYWYRRVMGKEIKFLLHFVKESKQDESGMPNNRFLAERTGGTYSTLKVQPAELEDSGVYFCASRPQNTGELFFGEGSRLTVL.

The gene calls are TRBV29-1 and TRBJ2-7. From germline, CDR1 is SQVTM and CDR2 ANQGSEA. The CDR3 is 15 amino acids. The CDR3 spells CSVEDRLRSTYEQYF.

This sequence joins TRBV7-2 and TRBJ2-2. Germline-derived CDR1 and CDR2 are SGHTA and FQGNSA. The CDR3 spans 13 residues. CDR3 loop: CASSFRSVGELFF.

J is TRBJ1-1 and V is TRBV7-6; the D call from TCRdb, TRBD1, cannot be confirmed without DNA. The germline CDR1 and CDR2 sequences are SGHVS and FNYEAQ. CDR3 length: 15 residues. The CDR3 here is CASSPRFGQRIEAFF.

The V and J genes are TRBV6-1 and TRBJ2-1. Germline CDR1 reads MNHNS; CDR2 reads SASEGT. This CDR3 is 11 amino acids long. The CDR3 reads CASSDHREQFF.

The chain uses TRBV20-1 and TRBJ1-1; TCRdb proposes TRBD1, but this gene call is untestable without DNA. This CDR3 has 14 amino acids. The germline V gene encodes CDR1 DFQATT and CDR2 SNEGSKA (reference sequence). The CDR3 region is CSARARGLNTEAFF.

CDR3 protein: CASSPRTGAVKLFF. The rearrangement joins TRBV11-2 to TRBJ1-4; TCRdb reports TRBD1, a call that lacks DNA to check it against. Germline V CDR1 and CDR2: SGHAT, FQNNGV. CDR3 size: 14 residues. Based on the CDR3 plus reference TRBV11-2 and TRBJ1-4, the full variable domain is EAGVAQSPRYKIIEKRQSVAFWCNPISGHATLYWYQQILGQGPKLLIQFQNNGVVDDSQLPKDRFSAERLKGVDSTLKIQPAKLEDSAVYLCASSPRTGAVKLFFGSGTQLSVL.

J is TRBJ2-2 and V is TRBV6-6. The germline gives CDR1 MNHNY, CDR2 SVGAGI (reference sequence). The CDR3 is made up of 13 amino acids. CDR3 sequence: CASGPRESGELFF.